The 16 T cell receptor beta chains below were found in one sample sequenced in a study of read filtering for tumor transcriptome and immune sequencing. From 350 to 500 ng of RNA, a library with molecular barcoded alpha/delta and beta/gamma adaptors was made. One entry per CDR3 protein results from TCRdb running MiXCR on the reads. Of around 40,000 distinct CDR3 sequences listed, roughly 12% are singletons. Sample: a population of CD138-negative cells sorted from bone marrow. Receptor source: a donor at least 40 years old with multiple myeloma.

This clonotype has a count of ten or more. The chain is built from TRBV15 and TRBJ1-4, with TRBD1 identical over 8 bases. The CDR3 runs to 16 residues. Germline trimming cut 3 bases from V and 8 bases from J; bases unmatched to any gene: 11. Germline loops: CDR1 LNHNV, CDR2 YYDKDF (reference sequence). CDR3 nucleotides: TGTGCCACCAGCAGGGACAGGGCCCAGGCCCTAGAAAAACTGTTTTTT. It specifies CATSRDRAQALEKLFF.

Regarding this clonotype: A read error is possible here, since a much larger clone lies one base away. The final CDR3 position lacks the conserved phenylalanine or tryptophan, pointing to a likely read error. The rearrangement links TRBV29-1 to TRBJ2-5, with 7 nucleotides matching TRBD2. The V gene end was trimmed by 4 bases and the J gene end by 1 base; junction bases not matched to a gene: 3. The CDR3 contains 13 residues. The V gene's germline CDR1 is SQVTM and CDR2 ANQGSEA. The CDR3 reads CSVASGSQETQYL. CDR3 DNA: TGCAGCGTTGCTAGCGGCAGCCAAGAGACCCAGTACCTC.

This clonotype was observed many times. J is TRBJ1-6 and V is TRBV28, with D possibly being TRBD1 (6 bases). The CDR3 covers 15 residues. V dropped 5 bases and J dropped 10 bases, with 18 bases sitting between them. Germline CDR1 reads MDHEN; CDR2 reads SYDVKM. The CDR3 DNA reads TGTGCCAGCAGTGGCCCCCTACAGGGTGGATCACCCCTCCACTTT. The encoded protein is CASSGPLQGGSPLHF.

This clonotype was observed many times. This chain uses TRBV28 with TRBJ2-3, with TRBD2 matching 10 bases. After removal of 6 bases from V and 4 bases from J, the junction contained 16 bases not matched to a gene. Germline V gene sequence: CDR1 MDHEN, CDR2 SYDVKM. This CDR3 region has 18 residues. CDR3: CASSSGRAGGNIPDTQYF. CDR3 bases: TGTGCCAGCAGCTCCGGAAGAGCGGGGGGGAATATACCAGATACGCAGTATTTT.

Note on this clonotype: This sequence may be a read error, since a much larger clone differs from it by one base. CDR3 sequence: CASSIDRRPVSNEQYF. In DNA, the CDR3 is TGTGCCAGTAGTATAGATCGGCGCCCCGTTTCTAACGAGCAGTACTTC. The rearrangement joins TRBV19 to TRBJ2-7, with D unresolved. Germline-derived CDR1 and CDR2 are LNHDA and SQIVND (reference sequence). Deletions cut 0 bases from V and 5 bases from J, with 17 bases between. The CDR3 totals 16 residues.

Turning to this clonotype: The germline gene is not matched at one end of the junction; a read error may be the cause. V and J are TRBV7-9 and TRBJ2-7; a possible D gene is TRBD2 (6 bases). CDR3 length: 14 residues. Germline lookup yields CDR1 SEHNR and CDR2 FQNEAQ (reference sequence). The CDR3 region is CASSLVGGNYERYF. The CDR3 DNA reads as TGTGCCAGCAGCCTTGTAGGAGGGAACTACGAGCGGTACTTC. The full variable domain, in which reference TRBV7-9 and TRBJ2-7 provide the parts outside the CDR3, is DTGVSQNPRHKITKRGQNVTFRCDPISEHNRLYWYRQTLGQGPEFLTYFQNEAQLEKSRLLSDRFSAERPKGSFSTLEIQRTEQGDSAMYLCASSLVGGNYERYFGPGTRLTVT.

This clonotype was recorded many times. J is TRBJ2-3 and V is TRBV5-4; tentative D call: TRBD1 (6 bases). CDR1 and CDR2 from the germline V gene are SGHNT and YYREEE (reference sequence). V was shortened by 1 base and J by 0 bases, with 9 bases between the two germline ends. The CDR3 spans 15 residues. CDR3 residues: CASSLRGMSTDTQYF. DNA for the CDR3: TGTGCCAGCAGCTTGAGGGGGATGAGCACAGATACGCAGTATTTT.

This clonotype was counted at least ten times. This chain uses TRBV5-1 with TRBJ1-5; TRBD1 agrees at 9 bases. V was clipped by 2 bases and J by 7 bases; unmatched bases: 4. The CDR3 has 14 amino acids. Germline V lookup: CDR1 SGHRS, CDR2 YFSETQ. CDR3 bases: TGCGCCAGCAGCTTTACAGGGGGCGGCCAGCCCCAGCATTTT. Residues: CASSFTGGGQPQHF.

The table lists this clonotype with many counts. The rearrangement uses TRBV2 and TRBJ2-1; D is possibly TRBD1 (6 bases). The CDR3 totals 13 residues. Germline V gene data show CDR1 as SNHLY and CDR2 as FYNNEI. V lost 3 bases and J 9 bases, leaving 12 bases between the germline ends. Here the CDR3 DNA reads TGTGCCAGCAGTGAGCAGGGGTGGGGTGAGCAGTTCTTC. Residues: CASSEQGWGEQFF.

This clonotype was seen repeatedly, ten times or more. This sequence joins TRBV19 and TRBJ2-6; TRBD2 might be the D (6 bases). The CDR3 runs 16 residues. Trimming removed 7 bases from V and 1 base from J, with 14 bases in between. Looked up from germline, CDR1 is LNHDA and CDR2 is SQIVND (reference sequence). The CDR3 sequence: CASTTTGRSGANVLTF. The CDR3 DNA reads TGTGCCAGTACCACCACCGGGAGATCTGGGGCCAACGTCCTGACTTTC.

This clonotype was picked up many times. The gene calls are TRBV10-2 and TRBJ2-1, with D perhaps TRBD1 (5 bases). This CDR3 contains 11 residues. CDR1 WSHSY and CDR2 SAAADI come from the germline V gene. V was trimmed by 5 bases and J by 8 bases, leaving 7 bases between them. The CDR3 bases are TGCGCCAGCAGTAGGGGTGATGAGCAGTTCTTC. Protein: CASSRGDEQFF.

The CDR3 sequence is CASSSLGDNQPQHF. CDR3 in DNA: TGTGCCAGCAGCTCTCTAGGGGACAATCAGCCCCAGCATTTT. J is TRBJ1-5 and V is TRBV7-9, with D maybe TRBD1 (5 bases). The length of the CDR3 is 14 residues. The V gene lost 4 bases and the J gene lost 3 bases, with 10 bases spanning the gap. From germline, CDR1 is SEHNR and CDR2 FQNEAQ (reference sequence).

This clonotype was counted many times. The V call is TRBV7-2, the J call TRBJ1-1; D is uncertain. CDR1 and CDR2 (germline): SGHTA, FQGNSA. Trimming cost V 1 base and J 5 bases, with 8 bases left between them. CDR3 length equals 13 residues. The CDR3 protein is CASSLGPMTEAFF. In nucleotides, the CDR3 is TGTGCCAGCAGCTTAGGCCCTATGACTGAAGCTTTCTTT.

There are many counts of this clonotype. V gene TRBV4-2 combines with J gene TRBJ2-5; D call uncertain. The length of the CDR3 is 15 residues. V was pared by 4 bases and J by 2 bases, with 14 bases between. Germline V gene lookup returns CDR1 LGHNA and CDR2 YNFKEQ. The CDR3 loop reads CASSPQRYGQETQYF. CDR3 bases: TGTGCCAGCAGCCCCCAGCGCTATGGGCAAGAGACCCAGTACTTC.

In this sample, this clonotype turned up a few times. CDR3 DNA sequence: TGCGCCAGCAGTGAGAATGAGGAAAAACTGTTTTTT. Its protein product is CASSENEEKLFF. This rearrangement joins TRBV10-2 to TRBJ1-4; D gene uncertain. The germline V gene has CDR1 WSHSY and CDR2 SAAADI. V dropped 2 bases and J dropped 8 bases, with 6 bases sitting between them. CDR3 length equals 12 residues.

This clonotype was seen ten or more times. V usage is TRBV28 and J usage is TRBJ1-2; no clear D. This CDR3 is built from 13 residues. Per the germline V gene, CDR1 is MDHEN and CDR2 is SYDVKM. Trimming left V 6 bases short and J 4 bases short, with 12 bases between. The DNA of the CDR3 is TGTGCCAGCAGCCGGACCACAGCCTATGGCTACACCTTC. This gives the protein CASSRTTAYGYTF.